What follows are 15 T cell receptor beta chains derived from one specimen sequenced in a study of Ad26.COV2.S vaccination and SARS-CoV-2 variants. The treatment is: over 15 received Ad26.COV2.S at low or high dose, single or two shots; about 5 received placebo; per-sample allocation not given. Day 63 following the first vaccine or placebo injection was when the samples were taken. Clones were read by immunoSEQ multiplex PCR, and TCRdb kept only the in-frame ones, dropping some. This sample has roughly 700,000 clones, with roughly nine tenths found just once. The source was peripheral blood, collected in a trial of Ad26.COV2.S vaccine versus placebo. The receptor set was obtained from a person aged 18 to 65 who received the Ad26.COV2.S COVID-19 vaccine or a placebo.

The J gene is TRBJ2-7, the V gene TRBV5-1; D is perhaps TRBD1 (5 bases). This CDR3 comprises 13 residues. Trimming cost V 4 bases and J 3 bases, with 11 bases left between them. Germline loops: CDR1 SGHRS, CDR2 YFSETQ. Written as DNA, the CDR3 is TGCGCCAGCAGCGAAGGGGTTGGCTACGAGCAGTACTTC. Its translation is CASSEGVGYEQYF.

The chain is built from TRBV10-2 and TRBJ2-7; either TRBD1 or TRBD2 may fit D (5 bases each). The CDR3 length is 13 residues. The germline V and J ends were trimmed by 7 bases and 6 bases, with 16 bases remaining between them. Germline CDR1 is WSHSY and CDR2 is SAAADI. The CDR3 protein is CASTPWGIGEQYF. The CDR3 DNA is TGCGCCAGCACCCCTTGGGGGATTGGCGAGCAGTACTTC.

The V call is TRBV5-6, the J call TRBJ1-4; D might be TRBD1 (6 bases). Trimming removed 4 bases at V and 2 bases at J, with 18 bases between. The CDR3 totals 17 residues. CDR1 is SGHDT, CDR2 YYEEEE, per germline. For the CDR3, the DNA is TGTGCCAGCAGCGGAATACTAGCAGGGGCGACTAATGAAAAACTGTTTTTT. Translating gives CASSGILAGATNEKLFF.

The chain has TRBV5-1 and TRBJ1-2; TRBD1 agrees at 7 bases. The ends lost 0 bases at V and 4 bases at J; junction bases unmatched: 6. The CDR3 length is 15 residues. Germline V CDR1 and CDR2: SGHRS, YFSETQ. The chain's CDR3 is CASSLAGTASYGYTF. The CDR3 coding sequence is TGCGCCAGCAGCTTGGCAGGGACAGCTTCCTATGGCTACACCTTC.

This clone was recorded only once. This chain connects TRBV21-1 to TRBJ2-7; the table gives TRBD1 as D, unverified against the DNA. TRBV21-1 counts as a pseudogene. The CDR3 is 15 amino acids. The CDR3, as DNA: TGTGCCAGCAGCCCGCGGGACAGGGGCTCCTACGAGCAGTACTTC. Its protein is CASSPRDRGSYEQYF.

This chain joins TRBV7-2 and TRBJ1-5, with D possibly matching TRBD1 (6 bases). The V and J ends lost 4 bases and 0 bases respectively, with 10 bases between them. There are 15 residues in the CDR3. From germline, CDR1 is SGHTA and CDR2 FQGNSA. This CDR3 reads CASSSTGNSNQPQHF. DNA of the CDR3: TGTGCCAGCAGCTCGACAGGTAATAGCAATCAGCCCCAGCATTTT.

CDR3 residues: CAISTPGEQYF. CDR3 nucleotides: TGTGCCATCAGTACCCCCGGCGAGCAGTACTTC. The J gene is TRBJ2-7, the V gene TRBV10-3; D is unclear. The ends were cut back, 5 bases at V and 6 bases at J, with 8 bases in the middle. CDR3 length equals 11 residues. The germline V gene encodes CDR1 ENHRY and CDR2 SYGVKD.

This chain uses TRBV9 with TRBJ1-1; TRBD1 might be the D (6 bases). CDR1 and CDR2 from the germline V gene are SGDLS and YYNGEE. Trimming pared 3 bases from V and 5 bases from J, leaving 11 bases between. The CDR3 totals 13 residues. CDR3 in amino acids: CASSAGGWTEAFF. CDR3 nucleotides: TGTGCCAGCAGCGCGGGGGGCTGGACTGAAGCTTTCTTT.

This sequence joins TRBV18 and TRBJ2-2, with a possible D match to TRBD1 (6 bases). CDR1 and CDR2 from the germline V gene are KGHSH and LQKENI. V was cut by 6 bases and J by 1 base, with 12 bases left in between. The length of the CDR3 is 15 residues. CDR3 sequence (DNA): TGTGCCAGCTCTCAAACACAGGGGAACACCGGGGAGCTGTTTTTT. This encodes CASSQTQGNTGELFF.

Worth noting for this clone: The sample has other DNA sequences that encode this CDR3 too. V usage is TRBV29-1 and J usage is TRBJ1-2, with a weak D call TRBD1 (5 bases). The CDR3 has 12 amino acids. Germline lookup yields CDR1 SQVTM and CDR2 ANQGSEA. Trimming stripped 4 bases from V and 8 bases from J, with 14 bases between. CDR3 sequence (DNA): TGCAGCGTTGGAGGCCAGGGAGAGGGCTACACCTTC. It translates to CSVGGQGEGYTF. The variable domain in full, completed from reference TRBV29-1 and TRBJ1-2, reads SAVISQKPSRDICQRGTSLTIQCQVDSQVTMMFWYRQQPGQSLTLIATANQGSEATYESGFVIDKFPISRPNLTFSTLTVSNMSPEDSSIYLCSVGGQGEGYTFGSGTRLTVV.

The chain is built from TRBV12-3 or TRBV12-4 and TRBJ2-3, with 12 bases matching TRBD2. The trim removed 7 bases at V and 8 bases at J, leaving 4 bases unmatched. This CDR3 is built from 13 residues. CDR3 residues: CASTVTSGSTQYF. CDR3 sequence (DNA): TGTGCCAGCACTGTGACTAGCGGGAGTACGCAGTATTTT.

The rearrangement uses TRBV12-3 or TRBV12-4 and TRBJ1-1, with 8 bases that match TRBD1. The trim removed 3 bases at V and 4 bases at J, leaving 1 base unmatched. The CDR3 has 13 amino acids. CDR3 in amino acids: CASSFTGGTEAFF. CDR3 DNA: TGTGCCAGCAGTTTTACAGGGGGCACTGAAGCTTTCTTT.

Here the CDR3 reads CSVGDNTNGPQHF. For the CDR3, the DNA is TGCAGCGTTGGGGACAACACAAATGGGCCCCAGCATTTT. The chain employs TRBV29-1 and TRBJ1-5; D possibly corresponds to TRBD1 (6 bases). Trimming pared 4 bases from V and 9 bases from J, leaving 16 bases between. Germline assignment: CDR1 SQVTM and CDR2 ANQGSEA. The CDR3 contains 13 residues.

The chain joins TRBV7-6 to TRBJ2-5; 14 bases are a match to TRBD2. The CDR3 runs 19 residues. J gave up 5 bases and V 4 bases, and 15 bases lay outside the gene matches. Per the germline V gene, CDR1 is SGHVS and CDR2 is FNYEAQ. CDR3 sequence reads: CASSSGLAGAGGFHETQYF. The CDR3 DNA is TGTGCCAGCAGCTCGGGACTAGCGGGAGCTGGTGGTTTTCACGAGACCCAGTACTTC.

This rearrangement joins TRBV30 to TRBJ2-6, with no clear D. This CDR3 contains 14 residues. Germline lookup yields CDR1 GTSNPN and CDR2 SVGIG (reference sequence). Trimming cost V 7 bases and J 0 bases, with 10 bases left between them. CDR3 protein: CAFPTGSGANVLTF. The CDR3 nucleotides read TGTGCCTTCCCCACCGGCTCTGGGGCCAACGTCCTGACTTTC.